This is a list of T cell receptor beta chains from one sample in a study of siplizumab effects on memory and regulatory T cells. Here immunoSEQ multiplex PCR was the method, and the copy in TCRdb shows in-frame clones only, minus some. Counted here are about 97,000 clones, approximately 91% occurring once; the ten biggest clones make up about 11%. The sequenced sample was non-Treg CD4+ T cells sorted from blood. The receptors stem from a human donor in good health. Each CDR3 is given with its conserved first and last residue. The D gene is left open where the match is weak. For some rows the clone size is stated as once, few or many, or as a class when expanded; others skip it.

TRBV28,-,TRBJ1-5,TRBD1,TGTGCCAGCAGTTTCGGCCGACAGGGCCACAATCAGCCCCAGCATTTT,CASSFGRQGHNQPQHF
TRBV10-2,-,TRBJ2-1,-,TGCGCCAGCAGTGAGGCTTGGGAATACAATGAGCAGTTCTTC,CASSEAWEYNEQFF
TRBV4-1,-,TRBJ2-3,TRBD2,TGCGCCAGCAGCCAAGGACGGACTAGCGGGAAGACAGATACGCAGTATTTT,CASSQGRTSGKTDTQYF
TRBV6-4,-,TRBJ1-1,TRBD1,TGTGCCAGCACCAGGGACAGGGCACACACTGAAACTTTCTTT,CASTRDRAHTETFF
TRBV12-5,-,TRBJ2-7,-,TGTGCTAGTGGTTTCCCCCGCCTAGTCTACGAGCAGTACTTC,CASGFPRLVYEQYF
TRBV2,-,TRBJ1-5,-,TGTGCCAGCAGTGACTCCTATAGCAATCAGCCCCAGCATTTT,CASSDSYSNQPQHF
TRBV6-4,-,TRBJ2-3,-,TGTGCCAGCAGAGGATCCGAAGGGGGAGGAACAGATACGCAGTATTTT,CASRGSEGGGTDTQYF
TRBV4-1,-,TRBJ2-4,TRBD2,TGCGCCAGCAGCCACGTCAGCGGGAGGGATCTCAAAAACATTCAGTACTTC,CASSHVSGRDLKNIQYF
TRBV27,-,TRBJ2-7,TRBD2,TGTGCCAGCAGTTTATCCGGGGGGGGCGGCGCAATCTACGAGCAGTACTTC,CASSLSGGGGAIYEQYF
TRBV5-5,few,TRBJ2-2,TRBD2,TGTGCCAGCAGCCGGACTAGCGGGTGGGAGCTGTTTTTT,CASSRTSGWELFF
TRBV12-5,-,TRBJ1-5,-,TGTGCTAGTGGCAGGGGAGGAGATGGGCAGCCCCAGCATTTT,CASGRGGDGQPQHF
TRBV4-3,-,TRBJ2-1,TRBD2,TGCGCCAGCAGCCAAGATCCTAGCGGGACGTACAATGAGCAGTTCTTC,CASSQDPSGTYNEQFF
TRBV5-4,-,TRBJ2-7,TRBD2,TGTGCCAGCAGCTTGGTGGGAGGGCCAAGTTACGAGCAGTACTTC,CASSLVGGPSYEQYF
TRBV18,-,TRBJ2-5,-,TGTGCCAGCTCACCACCTAGCAGGTCAGAGACCCAGTACTTC,CASSPPSRSETQYF
TRBV6-1,-,TRBJ2-7,-,TGTGCCAGCAGTACCGGCAGGGGCTGTTTCTACGAGCAGTACTTC,CASSTGRGCFYEQYF
TRBV2,-,TRBJ2-5,-,TGTGCCAGCAGCCGACTCCCCCAGGCGGTCCAGGAGACCCAGTACTTC,CASSRLPQAVQETQYF
TRBV5-6,few,TRBJ2-1,-,TGTGCCAGCAGGGACATTCGGAGCTCCTACAATGAGCAGTTCTTC,CASRDIRSSYNEQFF
TRBV4-1,-,TRBJ2-7,-,TGCGCCAGCAGCCGTTTCGTCCCGCCCGCAATGCGGGAAATCGAGCAGTACTTC,CASSRFVPPAMREIEQYF
TRBV7-2,-,TRBJ1-6,TRBD1,TGTGCCAGCAGCCCGGACAGGGGGCTGTGGTCACCCCTCCACTTT,CASSPDRGLWSPLHF
TRBV6-5,-,TRBJ1-1,-,TGTGCCACCGGGGGGCCAGGGAGCACTGAAGCTTTCTTT,CATGGPGSTEAFF
TRBV5-4,once,TRBJ1-4,TRBD1,TGTGCCAGCAGCTGGGGGCAGGGGGCATCTAATGAAAAACTGTTTTTT,CASSWGQGASNEKLFF
TRBV9,-,TRBJ2-3,-,TGTGCCAGCAGCGTTCTACAGGGTATAGATACGCAGTATTTT,CASSVLQGIDTQYF
TRBV4-1,-,TRBJ2-3,TRBD2,TGCGCCAGCAGCCAATGGTTAGCGGGAACAGATACGCAGTATTTT,CASSQWLAGTDTQYF
TRBV18,-,TRBJ2-3,-,TGTGCCAGCTCACCACCGAGCTCAGATACGCAGTATTTT,CASSPPSSDTQYF
TRBV10-3,-,TRBJ2-2,TRBD2,TGTGCCATCAAAGCGGGAGGGCCCGGGGAGCTGTTTTTT,CAIKAGGPGELFF
TRBV30,-,TRBJ2-7,-,TGTGCCTGGAGTAGGGGGGGCTACGAGCAGTACTTC,CAWSRGGYEQYF
TRBV9,-,TRBJ2-3,-,TGTGCCAGCAGCGTAGCTGCCGATACGCAGTATTTT,CASSVAADTQYF
TRBV5-5,-,TRBJ2-1,TRBD2,TGTGCCAGCAGTGAAAGCGGGAGTTCCTACAATGAGCAGTTCTTC,CASSESGSSYNEQFF
TRBV7-3,few,TRBJ2-3,-,TGTGCCAGCAGCCGGGCCCCAGGCACAGATACGCAGTATTTT,CASSRAPGTDTQYF
TRBV7-3,-,TRBJ1-5,TRBD1,TGTGCCAGCAGCTTAACCGGGACAGGGAACAAGCCCCAGCATTTT,CASSLTGTGNKPQHF
TRBV5-1,-,TRBJ1-4,-,TGCGCCAGCAGCCCTGCTAAGGGCTCTAATGAAAAACTGTTTTTT,CASSPAKGSNEKLFF
TRBV19,once,TRBJ1-2,TRBD1,TGTGCCAGTAGCACAGGGGGCATAGGAGGTTATGGCTACACCTTC,CASSTGGIGGYGYTF
TRBV7-2,-,TRBJ2-5,-,TGTGCCAGCAGCTTAAATCTGGGGCGAATCCAAGAGACCCAGTACTTC,CASSLNLGRIQETQYF
TRBV19,once,TRBJ2-3,-,TGTGCCAGTAGGCCGGGACTTACCACTAGCACAGATACGCAGTATTTT,CASRPGLTTSTDTQYF
TRBV30,few,TRBJ2-5,TRBD1,TGTGCCTGGAGACAGACAGGGGGCAGGGAGACCCAGTACTTC,CAWRQTGGRETQYF
TRBV29-1,few,TRBJ1-1,-,TGCAGCGTTGAACCGACAGGCGCTGGGAACACTGAAGCTTTCTTT,CSVEPTGAGNTEAFF
TRBV6-5,-,TRBJ2-5,-,TGTGCCAGCAGCAAATTGTGGGGTGGTGAGACCCAGTACTTC,CASSKLWGGETQYF
TRBV7-9,-,TRBJ1-2,-,TGTGCCAGCAGCTTAGCCGCGGGGTCTGGCTACACCTTC,CASSLAAGSGYTF
TRBV5-1,-,TRBJ2-1,TRBD1,TGCGCCAGCAGCTTGGGACAGGGGGCAAGTGAGCAGTTCTTC,CASSLGQGASEQFF
TRBV27,once,TRBJ1-2,-,TGTGCCAGCAGTTTATCGGAGCAGGTGATGCATGGCTACACCTTC,CASSLSEQVMHGYTF
TRBV28,-,TRBJ1-4,-,TGTGCCAGCAGTCCTTCTAATGAAAAACTGTTTTTT,CASSPSNEKLFF
TRBV5-1,few,TRBJ1-1,-,TGCGCCAGCAGCTTTGAGACAGCGAACACTGAAGCTTTCTTT,CASSFETANTEAFF
TRBV7-9,-,TRBJ2-5,-,TGTGCCAGCAGCGACCGTGGGGAGATTAAAGAGACCCAGTACTTC,CASSDRGEIKETQYF
TRBV4-1,-,TRBJ2-4,TRBD1,TGCGCCAGCAGCGAAGGAAAGTCAGGGGGCTTTGACAAAAACATTCAGTACTTC,CASSEGKSGGFDKNIQYF
TRBV9,once,TRBJ2-2,TRBD2,TGTGCCAGCAGCGTAGCACTAGCGGGGACACCGAACACCGGGGAGCTGTTTTTT,CASSVALAGTPNTGELFF
TRBV6-6,few,TRBJ1-1,-,TGTGCCAGCAGTTACTCGACCGTCCGGGGTGAAGCTTTCTTT,CASSYSTVRGEAFF
TRBV10-3,-,TRBJ1-3,-,TGTGCCATCAGTGTAACCAACTCTGGAAACACCATATATTTT,CAISVTNSGNTIYF
TRBV15,-,TRBJ1-4,TRBD1,TGTGCCACCAGCAGGCCCGCGCAGGGGGTGGAAAAACTGTTTTTT,CATSRPAQGVEKLFF
TRBV4-3,-,TRBJ2-2,TRBD2,TGCGCCAGCAGCCAAGATGCCAGCGGGGTGACCGGGGAGCTGTTTTTT,CASSQDASGVTGELFF
TRBV7-9,-,TRBJ2-1,-,TGTGCCAGCACCCCGCGGTTTGAGCAGTTCTTC,CASTPRFEQFF
TRBV28,-,TRBJ2-1,TRBD1,TGTGCCAGCAGACCCGACAGGGGGGGTGAGCAGTTCTTC,CASRPDRGGEQFF
TRBV7-2,-,TRBJ2-5,-,TGTGCCAGCACCAAAGGACCGATGTACCAAGAGACCCAGTACTTC,CASTKGPMYQETQYF
TRBV2,-,TRBJ1-4,TRBD1,TGTGCCAGCAGTGTGGGACAGGGTAATGAAAAACTGTTTTTT,CASSVGQGNEKLFF
TRBV6-1,-,TRBJ1-4,-,TGTGCCAGCAGTGAATATGGGTCTAGTGAAAAACTGTTTTTT,CASSEYGSSEKLFF